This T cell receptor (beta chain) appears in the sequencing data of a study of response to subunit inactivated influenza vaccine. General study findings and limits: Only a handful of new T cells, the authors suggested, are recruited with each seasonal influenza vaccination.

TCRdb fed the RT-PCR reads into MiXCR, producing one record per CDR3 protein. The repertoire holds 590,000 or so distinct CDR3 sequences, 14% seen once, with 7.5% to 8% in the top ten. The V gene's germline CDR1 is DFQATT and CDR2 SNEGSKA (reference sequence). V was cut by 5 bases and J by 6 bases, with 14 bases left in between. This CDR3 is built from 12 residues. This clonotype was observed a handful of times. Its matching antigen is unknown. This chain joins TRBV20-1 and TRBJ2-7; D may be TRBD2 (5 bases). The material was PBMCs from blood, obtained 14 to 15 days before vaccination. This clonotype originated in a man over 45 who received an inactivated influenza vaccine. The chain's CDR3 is CSARGSLFEQYF. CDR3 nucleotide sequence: TGCAGTGCTCGAGGGAGTTTATTCGAGCAGTACTTC.